This entry concerns a single T cell receptor (beta chain). Its antigen is unknown. No base qualities exist here, and no much larger clone lies one base off it. The data derive from a study of metastatic and nonmetastatic thyroid tumors (dated by TCRdb to the early 2020s). In the study overall: For patients with malignant and with benign thyroid disease, the researchers compared repertoires between peripheral blood samples and tumor or nodule tissue samples.

Broader findings and caveats from the paper: TCR beta diversity was reported as significantly higher in malignant tumors than in benign nodules, in both blood and tumor samples.

No patient had received any treatment before thyroid surgery. The study retrospectively analysed patient clinical samples collected from about 2012 to 2018 using T-cell receptor beta sequencing. Receptors were amplified or captured by PCR. Instrument on record: Illumina HiSeq 4000. High-throughput sequencing was used to profile the CDR3 region of the TCR beta-chain in every patient. On the authors' methods: CDR3 differences across clinicopathological groups were used to build a classifier for discriminating distant-metastatic papillary thyroid cancer patients. To measure repertoire diversity the researchers used the Shannon index, while the Morisita-Horn index served to gauge how similar the tumor and blood repertoires were. Through fastp at Q25 and MiXCR, TCRdb rebuilt clones from the public reads, retaining in-frame beta chains. These V and J calls derive from TCRdb rather than the authors' analysis. The sample table contains fewer than 13,000 clones; only one count was recorded for 9.5% to 15% of them. The top ten constitute around 12% of the sample.

Including cysteine and phenylalanine, the CDR3 has 12 amino acids. Solely the CDR3 DNA is kept, with 36 bases framed from the first base. V and J are truncated by 7 bases and 8 bases respectively, leaving an intervening sequence of 14 bases. Reading the germline V gene gives CDR1 MDHEN and CDR2 SYDVKM. The sequence came from a female donor with papillary thyroid cancer or a benign thyroid nodule (not recorded which). Some clones in this sample may be carry-over from other donors' samples. The chain joins TRBV28 to TRBJ1-2; the D gene is not confidently resolved. Sequences were obtained from blood. The CDR3 protein is CASTTDPWGYTF. The DNA sequence follows: TGTGCCAGCACAACAGACCCGTGGGGCTACACCTTC.